One and the same sample provided the 16 T cell receptor beta chains below, sequenced in a study of blood T cell repertoires in COVID-19. Clones were sequenced by immunoSEQ multiplex PCR, and TCRdb holds only the in-frame ones, with some missing. The sample records some 130,000 clones, about 80% being singletons. Sequencing was done on a sample of PBMCs or T cells enriched from blood (not recorded which). These receptors all come from a woman in her fifties or sixties who had recovered from COVID-19.

The chain carries TRBV12-3 or TRBV12-4 and TRBJ2-1; TRBD1 aligns across 7 bases. V lost 7 bases to trimming and J lost 6 bases; unmatched junction nucleotides: 6. This CDR3 contains 13 residues. Here the CDR3 reads CASNLNRGNEQFF. The CDR3, as DNA: TGTGCCAGCAACCTAAACAGGGGCAATGAGCAGTTCTTC.

The CDR3 region has the DNA TGTGCCAGCAGTGAAGGACGAGGCTATGGCTACACCTTC. It yields the protein CASSEGRGYGYTF. The chain employs TRBV6-1 and TRBJ1-2; D is unresolved. V shed 1 base and J shed 4 bases, with 7 bases lying between them. The CDR3 is 13 amino acids. The germline CDR1 and CDR2 sequences are MNHNS and SASEGT.

The chain joins TRBV4-1 to TRBJ1-6, with unresolved D. V lost 4 bases and J lost 6, with 16 bases in between. This CDR3 is built from 16 residues. Germline CDR1 and CDR2: MGHRA and YSYEKL. Here the CDR3 DNA reads TGCGCCAGCAGCCGATACCGAGGCTACACTAATTCACCCCTCCACTTT. Translating it yields CASSRYRGYTNSPLHF.

The rearrangement links TRBV12-3 or TRBV12-4 to TRBJ2-1; 8 nucleotides agree with TRBD2. V was pared by 6 bases and J by 8 bases, with 6 bases of the junction left unmatched. This CDR3 is built from 13 residues. The CDR3: CASSGGALYEQFF. The DNA for the CDR3 is TGTGCCAGCAGCGGGGGGGCATTATATGAGCAGTTCTTC.

The table lists this clone with a few counts. This chain joins TRBV7-2 and TRBJ1-2; no reliable D call. Trimming took off 3 bases at V and 2 bases at J, with 7 bases between the two ends. Germline V lookup: CDR1 SGHTA, CDR2 FQGNSA. This CDR3 contains 13 residues. CDR3 sequence (DNA): TGTGCCAGCAGCTTTATTATAAACTATGGCTACACCTTC. Its protein product is CASSFIINYGYTF.

V usage is TRBV5-1 and J usage is TRBJ2-2, with a weak D call TRBD1 (6 bases). The CDR3 length is 15 residues. V gave up 4 bases and J gave up 5 bases, with 15 bases separating them. Germline values: CDR1 SGHRS, CDR2 YFSETQ. This CDR3 reads CASSLGLQGTGELFF. As DNA, the CDR3 is TGCGCCAGCAGCCTGGGGCTCCAGGGGACCGGGGAGCTGTTTTTT.

This clone was counted between two and nine times. V is TRBV6-1 and J is TRBJ1-1; a weak D match, TRBD1 (5 bases). Trimming pared 0 bases from V and 1 base from J, leaving 18 bases between. CDR3 length equals 18 residues. CDR1 and CDR2 from the germline V gene are MNHNS and SASEGT. This CDR3 reads CASSEAGSWGVRNTEAFF. The CDR3 DNA reads TGTGCCAGCAGTGAAGCGGGTTCATGGGGGGTGCGGAACACTGAAGCTTTCTTT.

The chain employs TRBV2 and TRBJ1-2; 8 bases map to TRBD1. Unmatched junction bases numbered 10, after V lost 6 bases and J lost 7 bases. CDR1 SNHLY and CDR2 FYNNEI come from the germline V gene. The CDR3 is made up of 14 amino acids. This CDR3 is CASSQDREQTGYTF. DNA of the CDR3: TGTGCCAGCAGCCAGGACAGGGAGCAGACTGGCTACACCTTC.

This chain joins TRBV6-5 and TRBJ2-7, with TRBD1 identical over 7 bases. The V gene's germline CDR1 is MNHEY and CDR2 SVGAGI. V lost 8 bases and J lost 1; bases outside the gene matches: 5. This CDR3 is 13 amino acids long. The CDR3, as DNA: TGTGCCAGCCGGCGACAGGGTTCCTACGAGCAGTACGTC. It yields the protein CASRRQGSYEQYV.

CDR3 sequence reads: CASSKMDSNEKLFF. The DNA of the CDR3 is TGTGCCAGCAGTAAGATGGACAGTAATGAAAAACTGTTTTTT. The chain combines TRBV28 with TRBJ1-4, with D perhaps TRBD1 (6 bases). The CDR3 spans 14 residues. Germline values: CDR1 MDHEN, CDR2 SYDVKM. V was cut by 5 bases and J by 4 bases, with 11 bases left in between.

This clone appeared once. CDR3 nucleotides: TGTGCCACGGGACTAGCGGGGGGGACTCAAGAGACCCAGTACTTC. It specifies CATGLAGGTQETQYF. The chain is built from TRBV6-5 and TRBJ2-5, with TRBD2 matching 16 bases. This CDR3 spans 15 amino acids. Trimming took 10 bases from V and 2 from J; bases not matched to a gene: 4. CDR1 and CDR2 from the germline V gene are MNHEY and SVGAGI.

For this clone: One end of the junction is discordant with germline, which a read error may explain. This sequence joins TRBV2 and TRBJ2-5; D is unclear. Per the germline V gene, CDR1 is SNHLY and CDR2 is FYNNEI. CDR3 length: 11 residues. The CDR3 protein is CASSEYGLSHF. CDR3 coding DNA: TGTGCCAGCAGTGAATATGGGCTGAGCCACTTC.

The V gene is TRBV5-1, the J gene TRBJ2-1; tentative D call: TRBD1 (6 bases). Looked up from germline, CDR1 is SGHRS and CDR2 is YFSETQ. V was trimmed by 0 bases and J by 7 bases, leaving 11 bases between them. This CDR3 is built from 14 residues. The CDR3 coding sequence is TGCGCCAGCAGCTTGGAACAGGGTCGGAATGAGCAGTTCTTC. Encoded protein: CASSLEQGRNEQFF. Combining the CDR3 with reference TRBV5-1 and TRBJ2-1 gives the whole variable domain KAGVTQTPRYLIKTRGQQVTLSCSPISGHRSVSWYQQTPGQGLQFLFEYFSETQRNKGNFPGRFSGRQFSNSRSEMNVSTLELGDSALYLCASSLEQGRNEQFFGPGTRLTVL.

The sample holds a few counts of this clone. V gene TRBV19 combines with J gene TRBJ1-5; 8 bases are shared with TRBD1. Germline loops: CDR1 LNHDA, CDR2 SQIVND (reference sequence). The CDR3 is made up of 14 amino acids. Germline trimming cut 10 bases from V and 2 bases from J; bases unmatched to any gene: 7. The CDR3 region has the DNA TGTGCCACAGAGGACAGGGCGGGCAATCAGCCCCAGCATTTT. Protein: CATEDRAGNQPQHF.

The rearrangement links TRBV28 to TRBJ1-5; the D is unclear. The CDR3 loop spans 13 amino acids. The V and J ends lost 9 bases and 5 bases respectively, with 14 bases between them. Per the germline V gene, CDR1 is MDHEN and CDR2 is SYDVKM. The CDR3 sequence: CASEYAPDQPQHF. CDR3 in DNA: TGTGCCAGTGAGTACGCCCCGGATCAGCCCCAGCATTTT.

This clone turned up a few times. The chain couples TRBV3-1 (or the pseudogene TRBV3-2) to TRBJ1-6; no reliable D call. The V gene lost 3 bases and the J gene lost 8 bases, with 5 bases spanning the gap. The CDR3 extends over 12 amino acids. The germline V gene encodes CDR1 LGHDT and CDR2 YNNKEL (reference sequence). In DNA form, the CDR3 reads TGTGCCAGCAGCCAGAGGGATTCACCCCTCCACTTT. Its protein is CASSQRDSPLHF.